The next 9 T cell receptor beta chains were all read from a single sample in a study of blood T cell repertoires in COVID-19. The data were produced by immunoSEQ multiplex PCR, yet TCRdb's version contains in-frame clones alone and is incomplete. Here the sample spans about 350,000 clones, approximately 90% being singletons. The sample comprised peripheral blood. The origin of the receptors is a man aged 30 to 45 with COVID-19, enrolled during active disease.

With respect to this clone: Other DNA sequences of this sample code for an identical CDR3. The chain recombines TRBV7-3 with TRBJ2-1; TRBD2 is a possible D gene (6 bases). Looked up from germline, CDR1 is SGHTA and CDR2 is FQGTGA. The germline V and J ends were trimmed by 5 bases and 0 bases, with 11 bases remaining between them. The CDR3 extends over 15 amino acids. The chain's CDR3 is CASSRSGSSYNEQFF. The CDR3 DNA is TGTGCCAGCAGCCGTAGCGGAAGCTCCTACAATGAGCAGTTCTTC.

This clone was detected a few times. The chain couples TRBV7-9 to TRBJ2-1; perhaps TRBD1 as D (5 bases). This CDR3 is built from 14 residues. V was cut by 2 bases and J by 2 bases, with 7 bases left in between. Germline loops: CDR1 SEHNR, CDR2 FQNEAQ (reference sequence). CDR3 sequence reads: CASSLTGAYNEQFF. The CDR3 DNA sequence: TGTGCCAGCAGCTTAACAGGAGCCTACAATGAGCAGTTCTTC.

DNA of the CDR3: TGTGCCAGCAGTCTGCGGTACAGGGGCGATGAGCAGTTCTTC. Protein product: CASSLRYRGDEQFF. V is TRBV25-1 and J is TRBJ2-1; TRBD1 matches 7 bases. J lost 8 bases, V lost 5 bases, and 9 bases had no gene match. The CDR3 totals 14 residues. The germline CDR1 and CDR2 sequences are MGHDK and SYGVNS.

The chain uses TRBV28 and TRBJ2-3; D remains ambiguous. The germline V and J ends were trimmed by 2 bases and 0 bases, with 9 bases remaining between them. The CDR3 is 15 amino acids. Per germline, CDR1 MDHEN and CDR2 SYDVKM. The CDR3 DNA reads as TGTGCCAGCAGTTTAGGAGCGACTAGCACAGATACGCAGTATTTT. Its translation: CASSLGATSTDTQYF.

V is TRBV4-2 and J is TRBJ1-2, with no clear D. Germline-derived CDR1 and CDR2 are LGHNA and YNFKEQ. This CDR3 has 15 residues. V was shortened by 1 base and J by 5 bases, with 14 bases between the two germline ends. CDR3 nucleotides: TGTGCCAGCAGCCAAGGATCACAGATGATATATGGCTACACCTTC. This encodes CASSQGSQMIYGYTF.

The rearrangement joins TRBV11-2 to TRBJ2-7, with 7 bases identical to TRBD1. J was trimmed by 5 bases and V by 0 bases; bases with no gene match: 4. The germline V gene encodes CDR1 SGHAT and CDR2 FQNNGV. The CDR3 contains 14 residues. The CDR3 reads CASSLDRGGDEQYF. CDR3 coding DNA: TGTGCCAGCAGCTTAGATCGAGGGGGCGACGAGCAGTACTTC.

The chain uses TRBV7-6 and TRBJ2-5; tentative D call: TRBD2 (6 bases). Germline V gives CDR1 SGHVS, CDR2 FNYEAQ. V was trimmed by 5 bases and J by 7 bases, leaving 14 bases between them. This CDR3 has 13 amino acids. CDR3 amino acids: CASSADEGGTQYF. Written as DNA, the CDR3 is TGTGCCAGCAGCGCGGACGAGGGAGGGACCCAGTACTTC.

The V call is TRBV18, the J call TRBJ2-7; 7 positions match TRBD2. Germline V CDR1 and CDR2: KGHSH, LQKENI. This CDR3 is 16 amino acids long. V shed 0 bases and J 0 bases; nucleotides not matched to a gene: 5. The DNA for the CDR3 is TGTGCCAGCTCACCACCGAACGGGGGGAGCTCCTACGAGCAGTACTTC. As protein: CASSPPNGGSSYEQYF.

This chain joins TRBV5-6 and TRBJ2-7; 7 bases align to TRBD1. The CDR3 is 13 amino acids. With V trimmed by 4 bases and J by 8 bases, 9 bases remained unmatched. Germline loops: CDR1 SGHDT, CDR2 YYEEEE. The CDR3 nucleotides are TGTGCCAGCAGCCCAAACACAGGGGACAAGCAGTACTTC. Encoded protein: CASSPNTGDKQYF.